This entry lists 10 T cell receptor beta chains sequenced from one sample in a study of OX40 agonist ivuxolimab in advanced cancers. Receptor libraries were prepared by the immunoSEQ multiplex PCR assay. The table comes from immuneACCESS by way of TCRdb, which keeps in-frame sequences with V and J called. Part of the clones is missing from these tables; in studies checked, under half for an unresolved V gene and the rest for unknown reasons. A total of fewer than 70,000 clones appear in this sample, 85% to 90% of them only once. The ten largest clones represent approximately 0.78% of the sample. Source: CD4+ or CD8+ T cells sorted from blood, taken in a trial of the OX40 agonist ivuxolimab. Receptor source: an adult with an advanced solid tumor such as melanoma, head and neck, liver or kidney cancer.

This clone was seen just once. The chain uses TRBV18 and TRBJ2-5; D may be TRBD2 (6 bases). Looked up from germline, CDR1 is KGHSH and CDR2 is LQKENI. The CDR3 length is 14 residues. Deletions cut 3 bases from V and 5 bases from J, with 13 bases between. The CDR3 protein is CASSPPGRRETQYF. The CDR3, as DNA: TGTGCCAGCTCACCCCCAGGGAGGAGGGAGACCCAGTACTTC.

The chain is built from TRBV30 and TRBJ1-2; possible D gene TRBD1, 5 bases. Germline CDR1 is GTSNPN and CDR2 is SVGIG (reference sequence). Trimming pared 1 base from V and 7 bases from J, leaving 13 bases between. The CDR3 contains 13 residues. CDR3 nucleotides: TGTGCCTGGAGTGCGGGGGGGAGGGTTGGCTACACCTTC. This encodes CAWSAGGRVGYTF. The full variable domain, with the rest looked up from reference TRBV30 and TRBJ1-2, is SQTIHQWPATLVQPVGSPLSLECTVEGTSNPNLYWYRQAAGRGLQLLFYSVGIGQISSEVPQNLSASRPQDRQFILSSKKLLLSDSGFYLCAWSAGGRVGYTFGSGTRLTVV.

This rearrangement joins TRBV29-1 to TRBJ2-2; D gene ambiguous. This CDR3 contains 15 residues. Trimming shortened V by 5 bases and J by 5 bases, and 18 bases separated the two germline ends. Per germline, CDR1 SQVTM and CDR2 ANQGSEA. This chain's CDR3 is CSVSVAAELTGELFF. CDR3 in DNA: TGCAGCGTTAGTGTGGCGGCGGAGCTGACCGGGGAGCTGTTTTTT.

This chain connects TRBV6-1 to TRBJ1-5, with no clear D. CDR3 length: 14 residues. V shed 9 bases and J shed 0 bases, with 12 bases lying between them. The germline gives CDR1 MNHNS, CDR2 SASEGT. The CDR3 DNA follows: TGTGCCAGTCTCCAGACTTATAGCAATCAGCCCCAGCATTTT. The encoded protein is CASLQTYSNQPQHF.

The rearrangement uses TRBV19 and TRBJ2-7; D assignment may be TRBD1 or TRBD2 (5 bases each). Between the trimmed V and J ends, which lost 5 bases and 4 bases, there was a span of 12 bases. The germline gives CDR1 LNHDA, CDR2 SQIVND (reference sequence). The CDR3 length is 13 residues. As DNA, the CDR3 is TGTGCCAGTAGTGCTCGGGACGGTTACGAGCAGTACTTC. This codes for CASSARDGYEQYF.

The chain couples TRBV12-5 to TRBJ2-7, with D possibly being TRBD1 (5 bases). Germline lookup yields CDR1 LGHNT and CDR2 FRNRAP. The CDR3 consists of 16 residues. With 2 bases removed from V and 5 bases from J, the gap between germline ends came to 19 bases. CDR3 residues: CASGLTNAGFVDEQYF. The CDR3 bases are TGTGCTAGTGGTTTGACAAACGCAGGGTTTGTCGACGAGCAGTACTTC.

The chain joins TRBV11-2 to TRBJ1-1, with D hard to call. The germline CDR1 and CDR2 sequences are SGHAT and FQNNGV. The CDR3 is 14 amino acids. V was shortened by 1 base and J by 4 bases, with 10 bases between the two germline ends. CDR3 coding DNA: TGTGCCAGCAGCTTAGTGGGGAAGGGCACTGAAGCTTTCTTT. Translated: CASSLVGKGTEAFF.

The CDR3 region is CASSSGTGEQYF. The DNA of the CDR3 is TGTGCCAGCAGCTCCGGGACGGGGGAGCAGTACTTC. The chain recombines TRBV7-6 with TRBJ2-7, with D perhaps matching TRBD1 or TRBD2 (5 bases each). Germline V gene data show CDR1 as SGHVS and CDR2 as FNYEAQ. This CDR3 is 12 amino acids long. The V gene lost 4 bases and the J gene lost 7 bases, with 11 bases spanning the gap.

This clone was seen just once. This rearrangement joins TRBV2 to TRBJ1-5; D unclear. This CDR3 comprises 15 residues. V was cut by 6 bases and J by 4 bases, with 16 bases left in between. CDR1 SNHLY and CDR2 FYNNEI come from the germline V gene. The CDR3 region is CASRATLLGNQPQHF. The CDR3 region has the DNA TGTGCCAGCAGAGCGACCCTACTAGGGAATCAGCCCCAGCATTTT.

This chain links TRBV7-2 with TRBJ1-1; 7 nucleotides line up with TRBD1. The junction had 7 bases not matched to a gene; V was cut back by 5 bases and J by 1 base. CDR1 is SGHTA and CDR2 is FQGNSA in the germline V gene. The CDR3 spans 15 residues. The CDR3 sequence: CASSPDRLQNTEAFF. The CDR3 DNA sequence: TGTGCCAGCAGCCCGGACAGGTTACAGAACACTGAAGCTTTCTTT.